Listed below are T cell receptor beta chains from one sample, sequenced in a study of blood T cell repertoires in COVID-19. The protocol was immunoSEQ multiplex PCR, while the TCRdb copy is restricted to in-frame clones and leaves out a portion. The sample lists 140,000 to 150,000 clones, about nine tenths occurring once. Sequencing was done on a sample of PBMCs or T cells enriched from blood (not recorded which). The receptor source for this set is a man aged 50-59 years who had recovered from COVID-19. Each CDR3 is given with its conserved first and last residue. Fields, in order: D gene, J gene, V gene, clone size, CDR3 protein, CDR3 DNA. D genes are given only for firm matches. Clone size is stated in some rows and not others, as once, few, many or a class when expanded.

>.|TRBJ2-7|TRBV7-8|.
CASSLVQGNYEQYF
TGTGCCAGCAGCTTAGTTCAGGGAAACTACGAGCAGTACTTC
>.|TRBJ2-2|TRBV24-1|few
CATKGRGLSGELFF
TGTGCCACCAAGGGCAGGGGTTTGTCCGGGGAGCTGTTTTTT
>.|TRBJ2-1|TRBV2|.
CASSPDRDNEQFF
TGTGCCAGCAGTCCAGACAGAGACAATGAGCAGTTCTTC
>TRBD1|TRBJ2-4|TRBV10-2|.
CASWGQGANQYF
TGCGCCAGCTGGGGACAGGGGGCTAATCAGTACTTC
>.|TRBJ2-7|TRBV12-3/TRBV12-4|.
CASSGGWGGEQYF
TGTGCCAGCAGTGGCGGTTGGGGCGGCGAGCAGTACTTC
>.|TRBJ1-5|TRBV6-1|.
CASSEWDYQPQHF
TGTGCCAGCAGTGAATGGGACTATCAGCCCCAGCATTTT
>.|TRBJ2-7|TRBV12-3/TRBV12-4|.
CASSLNGVGEQYF
TGTGCCAGCAGTTTAAACGGAGTTGGCGAGCAGTACTTC
>TRBD2|TRBJ2-3|TRBV28|.
CASTGGATQYF
TGTGCCAGTACGGGGGGGGCTACGCAGTATTTT
>.|TRBJ2-2|TRBV4-1|few
CASSHSPGQENTGELFF
TGCGCCAGCAGCCATTCACCGGGACAAGAGAACACCGGGGAGCTGTTTTTT
>TRBD2|TRBJ2-1|TRBV11-2|.
CASSLDPHSAGGRNEQFF
TGTGCCAGCAGCTTAGATCCTCATTCAGCGGGAGGGAGGAATGAGCAGTTCTTC
>TRBD2|TRBJ2-7|TRBV28|.
CASSLAAKLKGEQYF
TGTGCCAGCAGCCTAGCGGCCAAACTAAAGGGCGAGCAGTACTTC
>TRBD2|TRBJ2-1|TRBV6-5|.
CASMFAGGHYNEQFF
TGTGCCAGCATGTTTGCGGGGGGGCACTACAATGAGCAGTTCTTC
>.|TRBJ1-4|TRBV27|.
CASSYRDVANEKLFF
TGTGCCAGCAGTTACAGGGACGTGGCTAATGAAAAACTGTTTTTT
>TRBD1|TRBJ1-4|TRBV5-6|.
CASSYLFRDSPSNEKLFF
TGTGCCAGCAGTTACTTGTTCAGGGACAGTCCCTCTAATGAAAAACTGTTTTTT
>TRBD1|TRBJ2-7|TRBV28|.
CASSPLGQGHEQYF
TGTGCCAGCAGTCCTCTCGGACAGGGCCACGAGCAGTACTTC
>TRBD1|TRBJ1-2|TRBV19|.
CASSRDRRNYGYTF
TGTGCCAGTAGTCGGGACAGGCGGAACTATGGCTACACCTTC
>TRBD2|TRBJ2-2|TRBV2|.
CASSATSGGAYTGELFF
TGTGCCAGCAGTGCTACTAGCGGGGGGGCCTACACCGGGGAGCTGTTTTTT
>TRBD1|TRBJ1-5|TRBV24-1|.
CATSDRTGIFSQPQHF
TGTGCCACCAGTGATAGGACAGGGATCTTTAGTCAGCCCCAGCATTTT
>TRBD2|TRBJ2-1|TRBV18|.
CASSPPLPGGSEQFF
TGTGCCAGCTCACCACCATTACCCGGGGGGTCTGAGCAGTTCTTC
>.|TRBJ1-6|TRBV30|once
CAWSETGSSPLHF
TGTGCCTGGAGTGAAACAGGGTCATCACCCCTCCACTTT
>.|TRBJ2-1|TRBV21-1|.
CASSKGGERESSYNEQFF
TGTGCCAGCAGCAAAGGTGGGGAGCGGGAGTCCTCCTACAATGAGCAGTTCTTC
>TRBD1|TRBJ1-2|TRBV7-3|.
CASSMGQGGYTF
TGTGCCAGCAGCATGGGACAGGGCGGCTACACCTTC
>.|TRBJ1-5|TRBV7-8|.
CASSLDRRNQPQHF
TGTGCCAGCAGCTTAGACAGGAGAAATCAGCCCCAGCATTTT
>.|TRBJ1-6|TRBV6-2/TRBV6-3|.
CASSYEGALHF
TGTGCCAGCAGTTATGAGGGGGCCCTCCACTTT
>TRBD2|TRBJ2-5|TRBV7-2|.
CASSTTGLAGGPPETQYF
TGTGCCAGCAGCACAACGGGACTAGCGGGGGGGCCCCCAGAGACCCAGTACTTC
>TRBD1|TRBJ1-1|TRBV5-4|.
CASIKTGGTEAFF
TGTGCCAGCATCAAAACAGGGGGCACTGAAGCTTTCTTT
>TRBD1|TRBJ1-2|TRBV7-2|few
CASSSTGSGLWGYTF
TGTGCCAGCAGCTCGACAGGGAGTGGGCTATGGGGCTACACCTTC
>.|TRBJ2-2|TRBV5-1|.
CASERQSNTGELFF
TGCGCCAGCGAGAGACAGTCGAACACCGGGGAGCTGTTTTTT
>.|TRBJ1-5|TRBV28|few
CASNRVDGQPQHF
TGTGCCAGCAACAGGGTTGATGGTCAGCCCCAGCATTTT
>.|TRBJ2-3|TRBV5-1|.
CASSLVSRTDTQYF
TGCGCCAGCAGCTTGGTATCTAGGACAGATACGCAGTATTTT
>.|TRBJ1-5|TRBV19|.
CASSIWFRSNQPQHF
TGTGCCAGTAGTATTTGGTTCAGGAGCAATCAGCCCCAGCATTTT
>.|TRBJ1-4|TRBV28|.
CASSDNGQGRPNEKLFF
TGTGCCAGCAGTGATAACGGCCAGGGAAGGCCTAATGAAAAACTGTTTTTT
>.|TRBJ1-6|TRBV27|.
CASSLARDNSPLHF
TGTGCCAGCAGTTTAGCCAGGGATAATTCACCCCTCCACTTT
>.|TRBJ1-1|TRBV5-8|once
CASSYSSPLSTEAFF
TGTGCCAGCAGCTACAGCAGCCCCCTGAGCACTGAAGCTTTCTTT
>TRBD2|TRBJ2-5|TRBV9|once
CASSPRLAGRETQYF
TGTGCCAGCAGCCCCCGGCTAGCGGGAAGGGAGACCCAGTACTTC
>TRBD1|TRBJ1-1|TRBV6-5|once
CASSRTGEENTEAFF
TGTGCCAGCAGCAGGACAGGGGAGGAGAATACTGAAGCTTTCTTT
>TRBD2|TRBJ2-3|TRBV3-1/TRBV3-2|.
CASSVAQRGTTDTQYF
TGTGCCAGCAGCGTGGCTCAGCGGGGGACCACAGATACGCAGTATTTT
>.|TRBJ2-7|TRBV5-4|.
CASSTWTGGLSEQYF
TGTGCCAGCAGCACCTGGACGGGCGGGTTGTCCGAGCAGTACTTC
>.|TRBJ2-5|TRBV2|few
CASRWSRYQETQYF
TGTGCCAGCAGATGGTCGAGGTACCAAGAGACCCAGTACTTC
>TRBD1|TRBJ2-6|TRBV5-1|.
CASDPGQVAGANVLTF
TGCGCCAGCGATCCGGGACAGGTAGCCGGGGCCAACGTCCTGACTTTC
>TRBD1|TRBJ1-4|TRBV27|.
CASKKTGGNEKLFF
TGTGCCAGCAAAAAGACAGGGGGCAATGAAAAACTGTTTTTT
>TRBD2|TRBJ2-4|TRBV3-1/TRBV3-2|.
CASSQRTGGALAKNIQYF
TGTGCCAGCAGCCAAAGGACGGGAGGGGCACTAGCCAAAAACATTCAGTACTTC
>.|TRBJ1-1|TRBV7-6|.
CASSSRWGDTEAFF
TGTGCCAGCAGCTCCCGGTGGGGGGACACTGAAGCTTTCTTT
>.|TRBJ1-4|TRBV5-4|.
CASSWTPNNEKLFF
TGTGCCAGCAGTTGGACACCTAACAATGAAAAACTGTTTTTT
>.|TRBJ2-2|TRBV2|.
CASTTQGTGELFF
TGTGCCAGCACCACCCAGGGAACCGGGGAGCTGTTTTTT
>.|TRBJ2-2|TRBV2|.
CASSESQRTGELFF
TGTGCCAGCAGTGAGTCCCAGCGCACCGGGGAGCTGTTTTTT
>TRBD1|TRBJ2-1|TRBV5-4|.
CASSIGQGAFNEQFF
TGTGCCAGCAGCATCGGACAGGGGGCTTTCAATGAGCAGTTCTTC
>.|TRBJ1-2|TRBV5-1|.
CASSPSTGANYGYTF
TGCGCCAGCAGCCCGTCGACGGGAGCTAACTATGGCTACACCTTC
>.|TRBJ1-4|TRBV23-1|.
CASTPSRTNEKLFF
TGCGCCAGCACCCCGAGCCGAACGAATGAAAAACTGTTTTTT
>TRBD2|TRBJ2-7|TRBV27|.
CASRSSGRKNEQYF
TGTGCCAGCCGCTCGAGCGGGAGGAAGAACGAGCAGTACTTC
>.|TRBJ2-6|TRBV7-2|.
CASSPDYSGANVLTF
TGTGCCAGCAGCCCCGACTACTCTGGGGCCAACGTCCTGACTTTC
>TRBD1|TRBJ1-6|TRBV13|.
CASSLGPGTGGGGNNSPLHF
TGTGCCAGCAGCTTAGGGCCCGGGACAGGGGGAGGTGGGAATAATTCACCCCTCCACTTT
>TRBD2|TRBJ2-2|TRBV19|.
CATLGGLVTGELFF
TGTGCCACCCTAGGAGGACTAGTGACCGGGGAGCTGTTTTTT
>.|TRBJ2-3|TRBV27|once
CASSLILGSTDTQYF
TGTGCCAGCAGTTTAATCCTAGGTAGCACAGATACGCAGTATTTT
>.|TRBJ2-7|TRBV10-3|.
CAITETGTYEQYF
TGTGCCATCACCGAGACAGGTACCTACGAGCAGTACTTC
>.|TRBJ2-7|TRBV9|.
CASSPQIYEQYF
TGTGCCAGCAGCCCTCAGATCTACGAGCAGTACTTC
>.|TRBJ1-2|TRBV7-2|.
CASSLGQRVTSLRYTF
TGTGCCAGCAGCTTAGGCCAGCGAGTAACTTCACTACGCTACACCTTC
>TRBD1|TRBJ1-1|TRBV9|.
CASSAGQGYNSEAFF
TGTGCCAGCAGCGCCGGACAGGGATATAATTCTGAAGCTTTCTTT
>.|TRBJ1-3|TRBV6-5|few
CASRTEPGNTIYF
TGTGCCAGCAGGACAGAACCTGGAAACACCATATATTTT
>TRBD2|TRBJ2-1|TRBV12-3/TRBV12-4|.
CASSFQLAHEQFF
TGTGCCAGCAGTTTTCAACTAGCGCATGAGCAGTTCTTC